Sequencing of this TCR beta chain was carried out in a study of CD8+CD57+ T cells in acquired aplastic anemia. The study, taken as a whole, reports: Patients and controls had CD8+ Simpson's diversity values that were not significantly distinct. The number of CD8+ CDR3 sequences shared by patients and controls was roughly 31.

Those patients picked for sequencing had displayed CD8+CD57+ cell expansion on flow cytometry. For this clonotype: Its antigen is unidentified.

Genomic DNA, serving as template, underwent TCR beta VDJ and CDR3 profiling. MiXCR was run by TCRdb on the reads, yielding one entry per CDR3 protein. The data hold roughly 160,000 distinct CDR3 sequences, with roughly two thirds observed a single time. The sequencing input was sorted CD4+, CD8+, or CD8+CD57+ T cells (not recorded which) from PBMCs. This clonotype was sampled from a human donor with aplastic anemia.

For the CDR3, the DNA is TGTGCCAGCAGCTTAGAGGCAGCGAACACCGGGGAGCTGTTTTTT. Translated, it gives CASSLEAANTGELFF. The chain joins TRBV7-2 to TRBJ2-2; D is uncertain. From germline, CDR1 is SGHTA and CDR2 FQGNSA. The CDR3 covers 15 residues. V shed 1 base and J shed 0 bases, with 6 bases lying between them.